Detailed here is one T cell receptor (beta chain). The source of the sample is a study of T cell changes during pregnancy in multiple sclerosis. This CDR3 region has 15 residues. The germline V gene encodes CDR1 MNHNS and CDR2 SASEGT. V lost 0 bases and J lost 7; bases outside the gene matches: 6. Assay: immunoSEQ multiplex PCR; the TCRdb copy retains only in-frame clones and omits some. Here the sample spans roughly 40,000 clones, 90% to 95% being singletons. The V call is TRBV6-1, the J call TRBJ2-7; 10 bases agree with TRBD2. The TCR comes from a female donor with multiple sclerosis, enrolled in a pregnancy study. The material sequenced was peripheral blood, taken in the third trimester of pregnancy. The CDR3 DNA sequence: TGTGCCAGCAGTGAAGCCCTAGCGGGAGCGGGAGAGCAGTACTTC. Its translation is CASSEALAGAGEQYF.